These 24 T cell receptor beta chains were sequenced from one sample in a study of T cell repertoires in cytomegalovirus infection (dated 2019 in TCRdb). Sequencing relied on an Illumina HiSeq 1500. TCRdb passed the public sequencing reads through fastp at Q25 and MiXCR, retaining productive beta sequences. Each CDR3 protein appears once, grouped with its most common genes and DNA. The sample contains 150,000 to 200,000 distinct CDR3 sequences, about 15% of them found a single time. The ten largest clonotypes hold almost 25% of the sample. The material sequenced was CD8+ T cells from PBMCs. These receptors originate from a human donor in good health (CMV status not recorded). Some clones in this sample may be carry-over from other donors' samples.

The sample holds a few counts of this clonotype. The chain combines TRBV10-2 with TRBJ2-7, with D unresolved. This CDR3 comprises 14 residues. Between the trimmed V and J ends, which lost 7 bases and 0 bases, there was a span of 13 bases. Germline values: CDR1 WSHSY, CDR2 SAAADI. CDR3 nucleotide sequence: TGCGCCAGCAAAATTGAGCAAGGCTCCTACGAGCAGTACTTC. This translates into CASKIEQGSYEQYF.

This clonotype was picked up a small number of times. The V call is TRBV7-6, the J call TRBJ1-1, with D unresolved. The CDR3 spans 14 residues. Deletions cut 3 bases from V and 4 bases from J, with 12 bases between. Germline CDR1 reads SGHVS; CDR2 reads FNYEAQ. The DNA for the CDR3 is TGTGCCAGCAGCTTTGGATCAGAGGGCACTGAAGCTTTCTTT. Protein product: CASSFGSEGTEAFF.

V usage is TRBV4-3 and J usage is TRBJ2-5, with 7 bases identical to TRBD2. The CDR3 totals 17 residues. Losses at the gene ends were 1 base for V and 3 bases for J; bases not matched to a gene: 11. From germline, CDR1 is LGHNA and CDR2 YSLEER. The CDR3 is CASSQGRVLAPKETQYF. CDR3 sequence (DNA): TGCGCCAGCAGCCAAGGGAGGGTACTAGCGCCAAAAGAGACCCAGTACTTC.

The chain employs TRBV6-2 or TRBV6-3 and TRBJ2-7, with a tentative D call TRBD1 (8 bases). Trimming removed 7 bases from V and 7 bases from J, with 26 bases in between. This CDR3 spans 16 amino acids. In germline, CDR1 is MNHEY, CDR2 SVGEGT. CDR3 protein: CASTLGGTGPELEQYF. CDR3 sequence (DNA): TGTGCCAGCACGCTGGGAGGGACAGGCCCTGAGTTGGAGCAGTACTTC.

J is TRBJ2-5 and V is TRBV7-6; 9 bases line up with TRBD1. The J segment lost 5 bases and the V segment lost 6 bases, leaving 28 bases of the junction unmatched. Germline CDR1 SGHVS, CDR2 FNYEAQ. This CDR3 comprises 21 residues. The DNA of the CDR3 is TGTGCCAGCAGTCCTATAACCTCTCGGGATACAGGGGGCGGAATGGTGGAGACCCAGTACTTC. This translates into CASSPITSRDTGGGMVETQYF.

This chain uses TRBV25-1 with TRBJ2-5; D is unclear. The CDR3 loop spans 13 amino acids. Deletions cut 10 bases from V and 1 base from J, with 13 bases between. The germline V gene encodes CDR1 MGHDK and CDR2 SYGVNS. The CDR3 coding sequence is TGTGCCACCCAACTCGTGCCCCAAGAGACCCAGTACTTC. Its protein is CATQLVPQETQYF.

This clonotype has a handful of counts. V and J are TRBV27 and TRBJ2-7; TRBD2 agrees at 9 bases. This CDR3 contains 14 residues. Germline-derived CDR1 and CDR2 are MNHEY and SMNVEV (reference sequence). The trim removed 4 bases at V and 3 bases at J, leaving 4 bases unmatched. CDR3 bases: TGTGCCAGCAGTTACGGACTAGCGAGCTACGAGCAGTACTTC. Amino acids: CASSYGLASYEQYF.

This clonotype showed up just a few times. V usage is TRBV28 and J usage is TRBJ1-1; no clear D gene. Germline CDR1 is MDHEN and CDR2 is SYDVKM. Trimming cost V 3 bases and J 8 bases, with 19 bases left between them. CDR3 size: 15 residues. CDR3 nucleotide sequence: TGTGCCAGCAGTTTGATGTCGGACGTAGGTACCGAAGCTTTCTTT. Its translation: CASSLMSDVGTEAFF.

V gene TRBV6-5 combines with J gene TRBJ2-7; 7 bases line up with TRBD1. The germline V gene encodes CDR1 MNHEY and CDR2 SVGAGI. After removal of 4 bases from V and 5 bases from J, the junction contained 14 bases not matched to a gene. This CDR3 contains 16 residues. The DNA of the CDR3 is TGTGCCAGCAGTTTCCGGGGTTACAGGGGTTATGACGAGCAGTACTTC. It is translated as CASSFRGYRGYDEQYF.

The V gene is TRBV7-6, the J gene TRBJ1-1, with D hard to call. CDR3 length equals 13 residues. The germline V and J ends were trimmed by 7 bases and 0 bases, with 9 bases remaining between them. CDR1 is SGHVS and CDR2 is FNYEAQ in the germline V gene. CDR3 coding DNA: TGTGCCAGCAAGGAGGGAATGAACACTGAAGCTTTCTTT. It translates to CASKEGMNTEAFF.

The chain joins TRBV29-1 to TRBJ2-3, with 8 positions matching TRBD1. The V gene end was trimmed by 3 bases and the J gene end by 3 bases; junction bases not matched to a gene: 5. Germline V gene sequence: CDR1 SQVTM, CDR2 ANQGSEA. The CDR3 totals 14 residues. The CDR3 here is CSVDKTGETDTQYF. CDR3 DNA: TGCAGCGTTGATAAGACAGGGGAGACAGATACGCAGTATTTT.

The rearrangement uses TRBV7-6 and TRBJ2-5; 7 nucleotides align to TRBD1. The V segment lost 7 bases and the J segment 2 bases; nucleotides outside the gene matches: 4. The CDR3 is made up of 13 amino acids. Per the germline V gene, CDR1 is SGHVS and CDR2 is FNYEAQ. The CDR3 region is CASKDRKQETQYF. The CDR3 DNA reads as TGTGCCAGCAAGGACAGGAAACAAGAGACCCAGTACTTC.

This clonotype was detected only a few times. The chain is built from TRBV6-6 and TRBJ2-5, with 9 bases identical to TRBD1. The CDR3 length is 14 residues. J gave up 9 bases and V 5 bases, and 10 bases lay outside the gene matches. Germline V gives CDR1 MNHNY, CDR2 SVGAGI (reference sequence). The CDR3 sequence: CASSQVRDREAQYF. CDR3 nucleotides: TGTGCCAGCAGTCAAGTCCGGGACAGGGAGGCCCAGTACTTC.

This clonotype appeared a few times. The gene calls are TRBV7-9 and TRBJ1-1, with a possible D match to TRBD1 (6 bases). The CDR3 length is 15 residues. V lost 6 bases, J lost 2 bases, and 16 bases lay in between. The V gene's germline CDR1 is SEHNR and CDR2 FQNEAQ (reference sequence). CDR3 protein: CASSSETGSNTEAFF. The DNA for the CDR3 is TGTGCCAGCAGTTCAGAAACAGGGTCTAACACTGAAGCTTTCTTT. The variable domain in full, with the rest retrieved from reference TRBV7-9 and TRBJ1-1, is DTGVSQNPRHKITKRGQNVTFRCDPISEHNRLYWYRQTLGQGPEFLTYFQNEAQLEKSRLLSDRFSAERPKGSFSTLEIQRTEQGDSAMYLCASSSETGSNTEAFFGQGTRLTVV.

The V gene is TRBV12-3 or TRBV12-4, the J gene TRBJ1-2; D uncertain. Trimming left V 8 bases short and J 0 bases short, with 7 bases between. The CDR3 runs to 12 residues. The CDR3 loop reads CASSVTNYGYTF. The CDR3, as DNA: TGTGCCAGCTCCGTGACTAACTATGGCTACACCTTC.

This clonotype occurred a few times. The CDR3 DNA follows: TGTGCCAGCAGCTTACAAGCCTACAATGAGCAGTTCTTC. Translated: CASSLQAYNEQFF. V and J are TRBV7-3 and TRBJ2-1; unclear D gene. The V end lost 2 bases, the J end lost 2 bases, and 4 bases lay between the germline ends. Germline CDR1 reads SGHTA; CDR2 reads FQGTGA. This CDR3 region has 13 residues.

This chain links TRBV20-1 with TRBJ2-7, with D tentatively TRBD1 (8 bases). CDR1 is DFQATT, CDR2 SNEGSKA, per germline (reference sequence). V lost 3 bases and J 1 base, leaving 16 bases between the germline ends. The CDR3 is made up of 15 amino acids. The CDR3 DNA is TGCAGTGCTAGGATGGACAGGGAGGGATCCTACGAGCAGTACTTC. Protein product: CSARMDREGSYEQYF.

The table lists this clonotype with a few counts. J is TRBJ2-6 and V is TRBV29-1, with D perhaps matching TRBD1 (6 bases). V was pared by 7 bases and J by 2 bases, with 15 bases between. This CDR3 contains 15 residues. Germline V gene lookup returns CDR1 SQVTM and CDR2 ANQGSEA. The CDR3 sequence: CSALPRQAGANVLTF. The CDR3 coding sequence is TGCAGCGCTTTACCGCGACAGGCTGGGGCCAACGTCCTGACTTTC.

V usage is TRBV20-1 and J usage is TRBJ2-1; no clear D. The V gene lost 0 bases and the J gene lost 9 bases, with 9 bases spanning the gap. The CDR3 contains 12 residues. The V gene's germline CDR1 is DFQATT and CDR2 SNEGSKA (reference sequence). CDR3: CSARDQEVEQFF. As DNA, the CDR3 is TGCAGTGCTAGAGATCAAGAGGTTGAGCAGTTCTTC.

The V call is TRBV12-3 or TRBV12-4, the J call TRBJ2-1; D gene uncertain. This CDR3 contains 12 residues. Between the trimmed V and J ends, which lost 5 bases and 6 bases, there was a span of 8 bases. CDR3 protein: CASSPTSNEQFF. CDR3 in DNA: TGTGCCAGCAGTCCCACTTCCAATGAGCAGTTCTTC.

This clonotype turned up a few times. The V gene is TRBV7-2, the J gene TRBJ1-2; D might be TRBD1 (6 bases). CDR3 length equals 14 residues. CDR1 is SGHTA, CDR2 FQGNSA, per germline. V gave up 7 bases and J gave up 6 bases, with 18 bases separating them. CDR3 region: CASITPGGRHGYTF. CDR3 sequence (DNA): TGTGCCAGCATTACTCCCGGGGGGCGGCATGGCTACACCTTC.

This clonotype was seen a handful of times. The chain is built from TRBV12-3 or TRBV12-4 and TRBJ2-3; no firm D call. The CDR3 runs to 11 residues. Deletions cut 2 bases from V and 11 bases from J, with 8 bases between. The CDR3 reads CASSLSTQQYF. The DNA for the CDR3 is TGTGCCAGCAGTTTATCCACGCAGCAGTATTTT.

This clonotype was picked up a small number of times. The genes are TRBV27 and TRBJ1-3; no clear D. Germline CDR1 MNHEY, CDR2 SMNVEV (reference sequence). The CDR3 has 15 amino acids. V was pared by 7 bases and J by 0 bases, with 13 bases between. The CDR3 DNA reads as TGTGCCAGCAAGCCGGGATGGACCTCTGGAAACACCATATATTTT. This encodes CASKPGWTSGNTIYF.

The chain uses TRBV5-1 and TRBJ2-1; D might be TRBD2 (6 bases). The germline V gene encodes CDR1 SGHRS and CDR2 YFSETQ. V lost 5 bases, J lost 7 bases, and 16 bases lay in between. The CDR3 length is 14 residues. CDR3 DNA: TGCGCCAGCAGTTGGGGACGGGAGCAAAATGAGCAGTTCTTC. It codes for CASSWGREQNEQFF.